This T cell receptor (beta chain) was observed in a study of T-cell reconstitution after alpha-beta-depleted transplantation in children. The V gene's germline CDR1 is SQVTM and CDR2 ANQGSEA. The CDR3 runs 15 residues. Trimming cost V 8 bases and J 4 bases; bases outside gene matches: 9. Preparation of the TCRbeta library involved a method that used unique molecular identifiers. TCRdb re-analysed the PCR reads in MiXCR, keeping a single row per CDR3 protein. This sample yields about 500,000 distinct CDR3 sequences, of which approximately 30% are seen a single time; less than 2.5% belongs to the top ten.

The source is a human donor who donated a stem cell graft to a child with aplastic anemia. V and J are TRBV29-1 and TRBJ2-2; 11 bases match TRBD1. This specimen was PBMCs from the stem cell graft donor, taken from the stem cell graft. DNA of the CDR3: TGCAGCATTGTCCCCGGGACAGGGGGCACCGGGGAGCTGTTTTTT. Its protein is CSIVPGTGGTGELFF.